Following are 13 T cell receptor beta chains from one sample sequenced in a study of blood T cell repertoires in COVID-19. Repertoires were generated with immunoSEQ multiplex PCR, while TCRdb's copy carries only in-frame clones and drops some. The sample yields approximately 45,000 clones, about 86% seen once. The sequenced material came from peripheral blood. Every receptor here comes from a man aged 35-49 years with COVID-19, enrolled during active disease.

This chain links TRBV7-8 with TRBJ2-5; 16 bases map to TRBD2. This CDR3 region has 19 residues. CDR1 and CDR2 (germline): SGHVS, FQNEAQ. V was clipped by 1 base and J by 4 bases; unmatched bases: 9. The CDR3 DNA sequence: TGTGCCAGCAGCTTAGGAGGGGGACTAGCGGGAGGGGTCCCAGAGACCCAGTACTTC. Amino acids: CASSLGGGLAGGVPETQYF.

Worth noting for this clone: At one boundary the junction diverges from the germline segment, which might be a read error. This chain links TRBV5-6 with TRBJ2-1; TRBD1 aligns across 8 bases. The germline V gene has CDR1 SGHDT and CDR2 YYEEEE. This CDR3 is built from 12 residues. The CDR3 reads CASSLAIGQGIF. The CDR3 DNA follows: TGTGCCAGCAGCTTGGCCATAGGACAGGGAATCTTC.

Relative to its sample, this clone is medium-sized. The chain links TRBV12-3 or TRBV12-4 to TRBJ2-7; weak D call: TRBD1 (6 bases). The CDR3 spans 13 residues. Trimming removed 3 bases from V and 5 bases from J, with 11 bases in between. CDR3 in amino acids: CASSLAGVDEQYF. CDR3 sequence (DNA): TGTGCCAGCAGTTTGGCAGGGGTAGACGAGCAGTACTTC.

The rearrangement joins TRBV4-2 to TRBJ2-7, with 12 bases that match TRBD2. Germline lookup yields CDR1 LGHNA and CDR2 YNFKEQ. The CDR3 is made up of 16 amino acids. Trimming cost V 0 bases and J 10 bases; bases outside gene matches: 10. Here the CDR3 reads CASSQDPLAGGLDQYF. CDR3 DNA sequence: TGTGCCAGCAGCCAAGATCCCCTAGCGGGAGGGCTTGACCAGTACTTC.

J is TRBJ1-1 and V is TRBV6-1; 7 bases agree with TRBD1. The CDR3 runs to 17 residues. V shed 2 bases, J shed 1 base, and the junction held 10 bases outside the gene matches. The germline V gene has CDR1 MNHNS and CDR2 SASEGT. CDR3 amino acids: CASSEPRQGPWNTEAFF. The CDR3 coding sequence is TGTGCCAGCAGTGAACCTAGACAGGGTCCTTGGAACACTGAAGCTTTCTTT.

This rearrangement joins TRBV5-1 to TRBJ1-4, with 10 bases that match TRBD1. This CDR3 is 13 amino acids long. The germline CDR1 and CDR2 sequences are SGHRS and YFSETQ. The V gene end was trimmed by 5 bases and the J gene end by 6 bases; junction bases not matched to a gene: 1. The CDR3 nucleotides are TGCGCCAGCAGTGGGACAGGGGATGAAAAACTGTTTTTT. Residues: CASSGTGDEKLFF.

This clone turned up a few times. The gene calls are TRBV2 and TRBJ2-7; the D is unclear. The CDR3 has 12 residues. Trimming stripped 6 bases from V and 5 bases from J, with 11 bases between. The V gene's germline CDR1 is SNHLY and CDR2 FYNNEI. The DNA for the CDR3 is TGTGCCAGCAGCCCAGTCCACGACGAGCAGTACTTC. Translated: CASSPVHDEQYF.

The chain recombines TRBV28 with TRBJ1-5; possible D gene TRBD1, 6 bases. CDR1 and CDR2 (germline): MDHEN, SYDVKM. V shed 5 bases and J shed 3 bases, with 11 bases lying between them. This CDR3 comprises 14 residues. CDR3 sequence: CASSIGQPNQPQHF. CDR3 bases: TGTGCCAGCAGTATAGGACAGCCCAATCAGCCCCAGCATTTT.

Here the CDR3 DNA reads TGTGCCAGCAGACAACTACCTCCGGGACAGGGCGGCTATGGCTACACCTTC. Translated, it gives CASRQLPPGQGGYGYTF. The gene calls are TRBV27 and TRBJ1-2; TRBD1 matches 9 bases. This CDR3 has 17 amino acids. Germline-derived CDR1 and CDR2 are MNHEY and SMNVEV (reference sequence). Trimming took 6 bases from V and 4 from J; bases not matched to a gene: 15.

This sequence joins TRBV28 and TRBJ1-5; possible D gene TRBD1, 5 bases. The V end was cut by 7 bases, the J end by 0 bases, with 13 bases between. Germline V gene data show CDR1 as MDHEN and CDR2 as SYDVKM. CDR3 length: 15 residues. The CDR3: CASNPGLASNQPQHF. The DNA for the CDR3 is TGTGCCAGCAACCCGGGACTCGCTAGCAATCAGCCCCAGCATTTT.

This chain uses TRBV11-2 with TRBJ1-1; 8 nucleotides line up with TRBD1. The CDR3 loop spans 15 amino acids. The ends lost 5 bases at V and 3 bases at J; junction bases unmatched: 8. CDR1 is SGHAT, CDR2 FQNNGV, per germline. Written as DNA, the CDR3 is TGTGCCAGCAGCCGTGACAGGGGAGCGTACACTGAAGCTTTCTTT. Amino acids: CASSRDRGAYTEAFF.

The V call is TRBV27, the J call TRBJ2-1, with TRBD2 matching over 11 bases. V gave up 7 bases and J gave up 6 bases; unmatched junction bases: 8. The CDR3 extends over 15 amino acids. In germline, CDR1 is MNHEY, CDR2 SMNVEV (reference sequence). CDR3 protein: CASKTSGSLGNEQFF. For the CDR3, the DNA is TGTGCCAGCAAAACTAGCGGGAGTCTCGGCAATGAGCAGTTCTTC.

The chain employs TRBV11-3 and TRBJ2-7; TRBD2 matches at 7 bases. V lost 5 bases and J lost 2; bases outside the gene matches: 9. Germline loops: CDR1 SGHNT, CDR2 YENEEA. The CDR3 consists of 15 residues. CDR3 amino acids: CASSRLGEGTYEQYF. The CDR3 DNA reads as TGTGCCAGCAGCCGGCTGGGGGAGGGGACCTACGAGCAGTACTTC.